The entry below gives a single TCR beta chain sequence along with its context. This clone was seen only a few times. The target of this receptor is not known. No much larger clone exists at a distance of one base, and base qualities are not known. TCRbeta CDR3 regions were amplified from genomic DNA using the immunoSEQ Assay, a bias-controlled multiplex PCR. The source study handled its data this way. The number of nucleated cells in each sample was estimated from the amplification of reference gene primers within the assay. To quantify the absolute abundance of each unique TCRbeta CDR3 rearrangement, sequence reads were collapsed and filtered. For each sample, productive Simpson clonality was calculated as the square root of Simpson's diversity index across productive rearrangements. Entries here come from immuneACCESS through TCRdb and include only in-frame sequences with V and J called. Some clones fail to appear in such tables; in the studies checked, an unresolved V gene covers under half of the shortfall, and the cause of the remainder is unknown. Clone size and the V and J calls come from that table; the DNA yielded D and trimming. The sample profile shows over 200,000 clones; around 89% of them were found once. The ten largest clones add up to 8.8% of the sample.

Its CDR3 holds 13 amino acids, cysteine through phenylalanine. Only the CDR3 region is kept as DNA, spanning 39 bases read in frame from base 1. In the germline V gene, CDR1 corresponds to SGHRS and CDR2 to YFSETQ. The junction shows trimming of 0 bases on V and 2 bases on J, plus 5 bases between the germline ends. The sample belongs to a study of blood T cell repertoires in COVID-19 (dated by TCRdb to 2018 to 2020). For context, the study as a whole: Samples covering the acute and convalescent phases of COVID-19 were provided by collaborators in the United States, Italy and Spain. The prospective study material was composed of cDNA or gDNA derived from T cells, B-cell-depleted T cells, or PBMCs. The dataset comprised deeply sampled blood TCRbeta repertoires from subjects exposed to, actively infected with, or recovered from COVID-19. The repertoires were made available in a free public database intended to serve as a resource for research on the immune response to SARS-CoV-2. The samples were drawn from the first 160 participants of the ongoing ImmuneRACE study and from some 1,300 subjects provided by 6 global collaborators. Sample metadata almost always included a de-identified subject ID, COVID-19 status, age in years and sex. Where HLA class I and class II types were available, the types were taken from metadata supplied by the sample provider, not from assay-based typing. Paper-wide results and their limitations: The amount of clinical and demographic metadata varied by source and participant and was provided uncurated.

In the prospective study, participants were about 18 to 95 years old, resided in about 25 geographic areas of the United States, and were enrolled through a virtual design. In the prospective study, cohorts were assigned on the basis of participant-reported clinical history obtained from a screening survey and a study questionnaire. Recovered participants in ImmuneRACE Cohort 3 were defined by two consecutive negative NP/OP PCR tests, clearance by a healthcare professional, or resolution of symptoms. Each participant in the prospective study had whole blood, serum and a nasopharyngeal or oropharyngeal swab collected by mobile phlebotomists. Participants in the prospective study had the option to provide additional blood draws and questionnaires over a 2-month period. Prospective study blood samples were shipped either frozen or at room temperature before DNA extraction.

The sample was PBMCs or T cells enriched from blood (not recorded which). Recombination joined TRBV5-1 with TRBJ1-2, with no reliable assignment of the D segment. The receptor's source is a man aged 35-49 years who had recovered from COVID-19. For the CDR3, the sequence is CASSLGQNYGYTF. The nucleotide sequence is TGCGCCAGCAGCTTGGGCCAGAACTATGGCTACACCTTC.